This entry lists 17 T cell receptor beta chains sequenced from one sample in a study of blood T cell repertoires in COVID-19. TCRdb's table, derived via immunoSEQ multiplex PCR, lists solely in-frame clones and lacks some. The sample records roughly 700,000 clones, about 90% being singletons. Sequencing input: peripheral blood. These receptors all stem from a woman aged 18-29 years with acute or convalescent COVID-19.

This clone occurred once. The chain has TRBV2 and TRBJ1-2, with 7 bases fitting TRBD1. Trimming cost V 5 bases and J 4 bases; bases outside gene matches: 4. The CDR3 covers 13 residues. The germline gives CDR1 SNHLY, CDR2 FYNNEI. The CDR3 nucleotides read TGTGCCAGCAGTCGGGACAGAACCTATGGCTACACCTTC. This sequence encodes CASSRDRTYGYTF.

This clone occurred once. The V and J genes are TRBV18 and TRBJ2-4; 7 bases fit TRBD1. The CDR3 consists of 14 residues. J gave up 8 bases and V 4 bases, and 8 bases lay outside the gene matches. The germline CDR1 and CDR2 sequences are KGHSH and LQKENI. CDR3 sequence: CASSLDRASDIQYF. The CDR3 coding sequence is TGTGCCAGCTCACTTGACAGGGCAAGCGACATTCAGTACTTC.

The gene calls are TRBV6-2 or TRBV6-3 and TRBJ1-5, with TRBD1 identical over 8 bases. The V and J ends lost 6 bases and 6 bases, in that order; junction bases with no gene match: 10. The length of the CDR3 is 15 residues. CDR1 and CDR2 from the germline V gene are MNHEY and SVGEGT. CDR3 nucleotide sequence: TGTGCCAGCAGCAACGGGACAGGTGAGGTTCAGCCCCAGCATTTT. Protein product: CASSNGTGEVQPQHF.

A single count supports this clone. The rearrangement links TRBV11-2 to TRBJ2-3; TRBD2 agrees at 8 bases. There are 16 residues in the CDR3. After removal of 3 bases from V and 2 bases from J, the junction contained 7 bases not matched to a gene. The germline V gene encodes CDR1 SGHAT and CDR2 FQNNGV. The CDR3 DNA is TGTGCCAGCAGCTTCTTCAGCGGGAGACCCACAGATACGCAGTATTTT. As protein: CASSFFSGRPTDTQYF.

This clone was seen only once. The chain joins TRBV6-4 to TRBJ2-7; TRBD1 agrees at 7 bases. CDR1 and CDR2 from the germline V gene are MRHNA and SNTAGT. V lost 4 bases to trimming and J lost 4 bases; unmatched junction nucleotides: 4. The CDR3 runs to 13 residues. CDR3 in amino acids: CASSGRTGYEQYF. DNA of the CDR3: TGTGCCAGCAGTGGAAGGACAGGTTACGAGCAGTACTTC.

The rearrangement links TRBV2 to TRBJ2-7; 15 nucleotides line up with TRBD2. J lost 5 bases, V lost 6 bases, and 5 bases had no gene match. The CDR3 consists of 15 residues. Germline lookup yields CDR1 SNHLY and CDR2 FYNNEI. CDR3 loop: CASRVGLAGGNEQYF. CDR3 coding DNA: TGTGCCAGCAGGGTGGGACTAGCGGGGGGAAACGAGCAGTACTTC.

The V gene is TRBV18, the J gene TRBJ1-4, with 9 bases matching TRBD1. The length of the CDR3 is 15 residues. V was clipped by 4 bases and J by 6 bases; unmatched bases: 6. The germline V gene encodes CDR1 KGHSH and CDR2 LQKENI. CDR3 nucleotide sequence: TGTGCCAGCTCACTACGACAGGGGGGTGATGAAAAACTGTTTTTT. The encoded protein is CASSLRQGGDEKLFF.

DNA of the CDR3: TGTGCCAGCAGCAAATGCCCCACTAGCGATAGTGAATACGAGCAGTACTTC. It encodes CASSKCPTSDSEYEQYF. The V and J genes are TRBV21-1 and TRBJ2-7; the table's D gene call, TRBD2, was not cross checked with the DNA. TRBV21-1 is a pseudogene locus. The CDR3 has 17 residues.

The chain uses TRBV19 and TRBJ1-2, with TRBD1 as a possible D gene (6 bases). The germline gives CDR1 LNHDA, CDR2 SQIVND (reference sequence). Trimming left V 4 bases short and J 0 bases short, with 12 bases between. The CDR3 length is 15 residues. CDR3 protein: CASSTHRTANYGYTF. As DNA, the CDR3 is TGTGCCAGTAGTACTCACAGGACAGCTAACTATGGCTACACCTTC.

This rearrangement joins TRBV6-1 to TRBJ2-1; 7 bases align to TRBD1. The germline V gene has CDR1 MNHNS and CDR2 SASEGT. Trimming at V came to 0 bases and at J to 8 bases, leaving 13 bases not matched to a gene. This CDR3 comprises 17 residues. The CDR3 region has the DNA TGTGCCAGCAGTGAAGCGCGCCGGGACAGTTCTTGCCATGAGCAGTTCTTC. Translated: CASSEARRDSSCHEQFF.

This chain joins TRBV14 and TRBJ1-1; 9 nucleotides agree with TRBD1. CDR3 size: 16 residues. Germline CDR1 reads SGHDN; CDR2 reads FVKESK. The V and J ends lost 4 bases and 5 bases, in that order; junction bases with no gene match: 11. CDR3 sequence (DNA): TGTGCCAGCAGCCCCTATCCGGGACAGGGAGGGACTGAAGCTTTCTTT. Translated: CASSPYPGQGGTEAFF.

The rearrangement links TRBV5-8 to TRBJ1-6; TRBD1 matches at 7 bases. Germline loops: CDR1 SGHTS, CDR2 YDEGEE. J gave up 6 bases and V 4 bases, and 4 bases lay outside the gene matches. This CDR3 region has 14 residues. The CDR3 DNA sequence: TGTGCCAGCAGCCGAGACAGGGTTAATTCACCCCTCCACTTT. Residues: CASSRDRVNSPLHF.

The rearrangement joins TRBV19 to TRBJ1-1; TRBD1 matches at 7 bases. J gave up 5 bases and V 5 bases, and 5 bases lay outside the gene matches. This CDR3 has 13 residues. Germline V gives CDR1 LNHDA, CDR2 SQIVND (reference sequence). The CDR3 region has the DNA TGTGCCAGTAGTTGGCCAGGGGGAACTGAAGCTTTCTTT. This encodes CASSWPGGTEAFF. The full variable domain, rest sourced from reference TRBV19 and TRBJ1-1, is DGGITQSPKYLFRKEGQNVTLSCEQNLNHDAMYWYRQDPGQGLRLIYYSQIVNDFQKGDIAEGYSVSREKKESFPLTVTSAQKNPTAFYLCASSWPGGTEAFFGQGTRLTVV.

The chain joins TRBV7-6 to TRBJ1-2, with D perhaps TRBD1 (5 bases). Germline V gene lookup returns CDR1 SGHVS and CDR2 FNYEAQ. This CDR3 has 13 amino acids. The V end was cut by 2 bases, the J end by 6 bases, with 10 bases between. The CDR3 reads CASSLSSGNGYTF. CDR3 DNA sequence: TGTGCCAGCAGCTTATCTTCAGGGAATGGCTACACCTTC. The full variable domain, its missing parts supplied by reference TRBV7-6 and TRBJ1-2, is GAGVSQSPRYKVTKRGQDVALRCDPISGHVSLYWYRQALGQGPEFLTYFNYEAQQDKSGLPNDRFSAERPEGSISTLTIQRTEQRDSAMYRCASSLSSGNGYTFGSGTRLTVV.

The V call is TRBV2, the J call TRBJ1-5; 7 bases are a match to TRBD1. This CDR3 comprises 14 residues. Per the germline V gene, CDR1 is SNHLY and CDR2 is FYNNEI. V dropped 6 bases and J dropped 6; count of bases not matched to a gene: 8. The CDR3 spells CASSSTGMGQPQHF. The CDR3 DNA reads TGTGCCAGCAGCTCGACAGGGATGGGTCAGCCCCAGCATTTT.

The CDR3, as DNA: TGTGCCATCAGAGGACAGGGGGTGTACACCGGGGAGCTGTTTTTT. It translates to CAIRGQGVYTGELFF. V usage is TRBV10-3 and J usage is TRBJ2-2; 10 positions match TRBD1. This CDR3 has 15 residues. The germline V gene has CDR1 ENHRY and CDR2 SYGVKD. The ends lost 6 bases at V and 3 bases at J; junction bases unmatched: 4.

V gene TRBV6-6 combines with J gene TRBJ2-7; 8 positions match TRBD1. The CDR3 length is 13 residues. Germline values: CDR1 MNHNY, CDR2 SVGAGI (reference sequence). The trim removed 6 bases at V and 7 bases at J, leaving 8 bases unmatched. The CDR3 DNA is TGTGCCAGCAGACCGGACAGGGCGGGAGAGCAGTACTTC. The encoded protein is CASRPDRAGEQYF.